The rows below give T cell receptor beta chains drawn from one sample of a study of cytomegalovirus exposure and HLA in healthy donors. TCRdb's copy holds only in-frame clones and misses some; the assay was immunoSEQ multiplex PCR. The table includes about 170,000 clones, about 80% detected once. Material: PBMCs. These TCRs come from a man aged 25-45 years in good health and CMV-seropositive. The CDR3 runs from the conserved cysteine through the conserved F or W. The D gene is left open where the match is weak. Size tells how often a clone was seen (once, few, many) or the class of an expanded clone, and some rows leave it out.

abundance	v_gene	d_gene	j_gene	CDR3aa	CDR3nt
-	TRBV29-1	TRBD1	TRBJ1-1	CSALTGAVGTEAFF	TGCAGCGCCCTTACAGGGGCGGTAGGCACTGAAGCTTTCTTT
few	TRBV30	-	TRBJ1-2	CAWSDSVRGIYGYTF	TGTGCCTGGAGTGACTCCGTAAGGGGTATCTATGGCTACACCTTC
-	TRBV28	TRBD1	TRBJ2-7	CASSWGQVYEQYF	TGTGCCAGCAGTTGGGGACAGGTCTACGAGCAGTACTTC
once	TRBV10-3	TRBD2	TRBJ2-3	CAISESTGGAGGYTDTQYF	TGTGCCATCAGTGAGTCGACAGGCGGAGCGGGGGGGTACACAGATACGCAGTATTTT
-	TRBV5-4	-	TRBJ2-2	CASSGADTGELFF	TGTGCCAGCAGCGGGGCGGATACCGGGGAGCTGTTTTTT
-	TRBV27	TRBD1	TRBJ2-3	CASRDRVSDTQYF	TGTGCCAGCCGGGACAGGGTTTCAGATACGCAGTATTTT
-	TRBV6-1	-	TRBJ1-5	CASSEAEHQPQHF	TGTGCCAGCAGTGAGGCAGAACATCAGCCCCAGCATTTT
-	TRBV30	-	TRBJ1-5	CAWSGQGNQPQHF	TGTGCCTGGAGTGGTCAGGGGAATCAGCCCCAGCATTTT
-	TRBV7-2	TRBD2	TRBJ2-2	CASSYGGLALTGELFF	TGTGCCAGCAGCTACGGAGGACTAGCGTTAACCGGGGAGCTGTTTTTT
-	TRBV30	-	TRBJ2-7	CAWSWTNSYEQYF	TGTGCCTGGAGCTGGACTAACTCCTACGAGCAGTACTTC
once	TRBV5-1	-	TRBJ2-2	CASSLERQNTGELFF	TGCGCCAGCAGCTTGGAGAGACAGAACACCGGGGAGCTGTTTTTT
once	TRBV5-6	-	TRBJ2-7	CASSRSGSSYEQYF	TGTGCCAGCAGTCGATCGGGAAGCTCCTACGAGCAGTACTTC
once	TRBV6-1	-	TRBJ2-7	CASSEAVLASYEQYF	TGTGCCAGCAGTGAAGCAGTGCTGGCATCCTACGAGCAGTACTTC
-	TRBV27	-	TRBJ2-3	CASSFSSTDTQYF	TGTGCCAGCAGTTTTTCTAGCACAGATACGCAGTATTTT
-	TRBV7-9	TRBD1	TRBJ1-2	CASSSLIQGARGYTF	TGTGCCAGCAGCTCCTTGATACAGGGGGCTCGGGGCTACACCTTC
-	TRBV6-1	TRBD1	TRBJ2-1	CASIRGQYNEQFF	TGTGCCAGCATTAGGGGACAGTACAATGAGCAGTTCTTC
-	TRBV11-3	TRBD1	TRBJ2-5	CASSLTLTGGQETQYF	TGTGCCAGCAGCTTAACTCTGACAGGGGGCCAAGAGACCCAGTACTTC
-	TRBV29-1	TRBD1	TRBJ2-5	CSVRPRDRGSETQYF	TGCAGCGTTCGCCCAAGGGACAGGGGTTCGGAGACCCAGTACTTC
-	TRBV5-8	TRBD2	TRBJ2-5	CASSRRLAGVRGETQYF	TGTGCCAGCAGCCGGCGGCTAGCGGGAGTTAGAGGAGAGACCCAGTACTTC
once	TRBV27	TRBD2	TRBJ2-4	CASRNTGGAKNIQYF	TGTGCCAGCAGGAACACGGGGGGAGCCAAAAACATTCAGTACTTC
-	TRBV6-1	-	TRBJ2-1	CASSVRGYNEQFF	TGTGCCAGCAGTGTCCGGGGCTACAATGAGCAGTTCTTC
-	TRBV2	-	TRBJ2-5	CASSVGSGSQETQYF	TGTGCCAGCAGTGTGGGGAGTGGGAGCCAAGAGACCCAGTACTTC
-	TRBV6-5	TRBD2	TRBJ2-7	CASSSTSGSSHEQYF	TGTGCCAGCAGTTCCACTAGCGGGAGTTCCCACGAGCAGTACTTC
-	TRBV5-6	TRBD1	TRBJ1-6	CASSYFYTGGSGGSPLHF	TGTGCCAGCAGCTACTTTTATACAGGGGGGTCTGGAGGTTCACCCCTCCACTTT
-	TRBV27	TRBD1	TRBJ2-7	CASSPGQGYEQYF	TGTGCCAGCAGCCCGGGACAGGGTTACGAGCAGTACTTC
-	TRBV4-3	-	TRBJ2-3	CASSQSRTDTQYF	TGCGCCAGCAGCCAAAGTCGGACAGATACGCAGTATTTT
-	TRBV14	-	TRBJ1-2	CASSRGAGYGYTF	TGTGCCAGCAGTCGGGGGGCAGGCTATGGCTACACCTTC
-	TRBV4-2	-	TRBJ2-5	CASSQARETQYF	TGTGCCAGCAGCCAAGCACGGGAGACCCAGTACTTC
-	TRBV4-1	TRBD1	TRBJ2-7	CASSRPGQSFEQYF	TGCGCCAGCAGCCGGCCGGGACAGTCATTCGAGCAGTACTTC
few	TRBV10-2	TRBD2	TRBJ2-3	CASSEIGLDADTQYF	TGCGCCAGCAGTGAGATAGGACTAGATGCAGATACGCAGTATTTT
once	TRBV27	TRBD1	TRBJ2-7	CASSLTGRYEQYF	TGTGCCAGCAGTTTGACAGGGCGGTACGAGCAGTACTTC
-	TRBV18	-	TRBJ2-1	CASSPPELRQFF	TGTGCCAGCTCACCACCGGAGCTTAGGCAGTTCTTC
-	TRBV7-2	TRBD2	TRBJ2-1	CASSFTSLAGGNEQFF	TGTGCCAGCAGCTTTACTTCGCTAGCGGGAGGCAATGAGCAGTTCTTC
-	TRBV6-1	TRBD2	TRBJ2-1	CASSKASGYNEQFF	TGTGCCAGCTCAAAGGCTAGCGGCTACAATGAGCAGTTCTTC
-	TRBV5-8	TRBD2	TRBJ2-2	CASSLATGLAGIGHPGELFF	TGTGCCAGCAGCTTGGCCACGGGACTAGCGGGAATAGGACACCCCGGGGAGCTGTTTTTT
-	TRBV2	-	TRBJ1-2	CASSEGLVGTFGYTF	TGTGCCAGCAGTGAGGGCCTGGTAGGCACCTTTGGCTACACCTTC
-	TRBV2	-	TRBJ1-6	CASSVQASNSPLHF	TGTGCCAGCAGCGTGCAGGCCAGTAATTCACCCCTCCACTTT
-	TRBV5-4	TRBD1	TRBJ2-5	CASSLVTGTAYQETQYF	TGTGCCAGCAGCTTGGTTACCGGGACAGCCTACCAAGAGACCCAGTACTTC
-	TRBV11-3	TRBD1	TRBJ1-1	CASSPGTGRATEAFF	TGTGCCAGCAGCCCCGGGACAGGGCGGGCCACTGAAGCTTTCTTT
once	TRBV11-3	TRBD1	TRBJ2-1	CASSLEGGDEQFF	TGTGCCAGCAGCTTAGAAGGGGGCGATGAGCAGTTCTTC
few	TRBV30	-	TRBJ1-6	CAESGGSYNSPLHF	TGTGCAGAGTCCGGAGGCTCCTATAATTCACCCCTCCACTTT
-	TRBV7-9	-	TRBJ1-2	CASSQTGYGYTF	TGTGCCAGCAGCCAAACAGGCTATGGCTACACCTTC
few	TRBV4-1	TRBD2	TRBJ2-7	CASSQPLTSGRKEQYF	TGCGCCAGCAGCCAACCCCTGACTAGCGGGAGGAAAGAGCAGTACTTC
-	TRBV28	TRBD1	TRBJ2-3	CASRLPQGHPTDTQYF	TGTGCCAGCAGACTCCCACAGGGGCATCCCACAGATACGCAGTATTTT
-	TRBV7-6	TRBD2	TRBJ2-1	CASRGLAGNNEQFF	TGTGCCAGCAGGGGACTAGCGGGAAACAATGAGCAGTTCTTC
-	TRBV19	-	TRBJ1-5	CASSIVNREVQPQHF	TGTGCCAGTAGTATAGTAAACAGGGAAGTTCAGCCCCAGCATTTT
-	TRBV5-4	-	TRBJ2-7	CASSLRGRTYEQYF	TGTGCCAGCAGCTTGAGGGGCAGGACCTACGAGCAGTACTTC
-	TRBV7-9	TRBD1	TRBJ1-4	CASRRKYRGWTNEKLFF	TGTGCCAGCAGACGTAAATACAGGGGATGGACTAATGAAAAACTGTTTTTT
few	TRBV7-2	-	TRBJ1-1	CASSLAGGRNTEAFF	TGTGCCAGCAGCTTAGCAGGGGGTAGGAACACTGAAGCTTTCTTT